This TCR beta chain comes out of a study of blood T cell repertoires in COVID-19. Study as a whole: COVID-19 samples, acute and convalescent, were from the United States, Italy and Spain. The analysed material was cDNA or gDNA that came from T cells, B-cell-depleted T cells, or PBMCs.

Seattle patients were enrolled while actively infected and followed longitudinally. In the source study's methods: Nucleated cell number was recorded as an estimate derived from reference gene primer amplification. Assay: immunoSEQ multiplex PCR; the TCRdb copy retains only in-frame clones and omits some. V, J and clone size are those of that table, while D and trimming were read from the DNA. The sample contains more than 300,000 clones, 80% to 90% of which appear only once. The length of the CDR3 is 14 residues. V lost 0 bases to trimming and J lost 4 bases, with 10 bases between them. Germline CDR1 SGHRS, CDR2 YFSETQ.

J is TRBJ1-1 and V is TRBV5-1; possible D gene TRBD1, 5 bases. The sample comprised peripheral blood. The sequence was obtained from a woman between 45 and 65 years old with COVID-19, enrolled during active disease. In DNA, the CDR3 is TGCGCCAGCAGCTTGGGGGACTGGGGCACTGAAGCTTTCTTT. The encoded protein is CASSLGDWGTEAFF.